This TCR beta chain is drawn from a study of response to subunit inactivated influenza vaccine. The study, taken as a whole, reports: Each seasonal influenza vaccination, the authors suggested, recruits few new T cells.

Germline values: CDR1 SGHTA, CDR2 FQGNSA. The ends were cut back, 6 bases at V and 5 bases at J, with 10 bases in the middle. The CDR3 has 12 residues. MiXCR was run by TCRdb on the RT-PCR reads, yielding one entry per CDR3 protein. The repertoire includes hundreds of thousands of distinct CDR3 sequences, approximately 17% of them detected once, and around 9.9% sits in the top ten. This clonotype was detected only a few times. What it recognizes is unknown. The origin of this receptor is a man between 50 and 59 years old who received an inactivated influenza vaccine. Sequences were derived from PBMCs from blood, sampled 4 to 6 days after vaccination. The chain uses TRBV7-2 and TRBJ2-5; D might be TRBD1 (5 bases). CDR3 nucleotide sequence: TGTGCCAGCAGACCCGCAGGGGAGACCCAGTACTTC. It yields the protein CASRPAGETQYF. The variable domain in full, completed from reference TRBV7-2 and TRBJ2-5, reads GAGVSQSPSNKVTEKGKDVELRCDPISGHTALYWYRQSLGQGLEFLIYFQGNSAPDKSGLPSDRFSAERTGGSVSTLTIQRTQQEDSAVYLCASRPAGETQYFGPGTRLLVL.